This T cell receptor (beta chain) was identified during a study of cytomegalovirus exposure and HLA in healthy donors. Libraries were prepared by immunoSEQ multiplex PCR; TCRdb keeps only in-frame clonotypes and omits some of them. Counted here are 150,000 to 200,000 clones, roughly 86% occurring once; the ten biggest clones make up more than 1.2%. In its sample, this clone was seen a few times. The CDR3 spans 13 residues. CDR1 is SGHRS, CDR2 YFSETQ, per germline. V was trimmed by 5 bases and J by 2 bases, leaving 10 bases between them. Sequenced input: PBMCs. This chain joins TRBV5-1 and TRBJ1-1; no reliable D call. The TCR originated in a woman aged 18 to 35 in good health and CMV-seronegative. The CDR3, as DNA: TGCGCCAGCAGTCCTGACATTAACACTGAAGCTTTCTTT. It encodes CASSPDINTEAFF.